A single TCR beta chain is shown here with its context. This sample is part of a study of blood T cell repertoires in COVID-19. Study-level information: From T cells, B-cell-depleted T cells, or PBMCs came the material, which was cDNA or gDNA.

V was pared by 6 bases and J by 6 bases, with 14 bases of the junction left unmatched. Germline V gene lookup returns CDR1 MNHEY and CDR2 SMNVEV (reference sequence). This CDR3 has 17 residues. The data were produced by immunoSEQ multiplex PCR, yet TCRdb's version contains in-frame clones alone and is incomplete. The sample lists almost 50,000 clones; over 80% were seen once. This clonotype was obtained from a man aged 50 to 59 with acute or convalescent COVID-19. Sample: peripheral blood. The chain links TRBV27 to TRBJ1-6, with TRBD1 matching over 7 bases. DNA of the CDR3: TGTGCCAGCAGCGGAACCCAGGGGGTCCTCCTTAATTCACCCCTCCACTTT. Protein product: CASSGTQGVLLNSPLHF.